One and the same sample provided the 14 T cell receptor beta chains below, sequenced in a study of shared clonotypes between healthy human individuals (TCRdb year 2020). For the CD8 naive samples, CD45RO-negative cells were positively selected for CCR7, yielding a CD45RA+CCR7+ population from which TemRA cells were excluded. The library was prepared using the immunoSEQ multiplex PCR assay. The immuneACCESS repertoire file appears here via TCRdb, limited to in-frame rearrangements. These files lack a portion of the clones; in checked studies, under half of the deficit traces to unresolved V genes, and the cause of the others is not known. This sample comprises more than 2 million clones, 93% of them detected only once. The ten largest make up around 1.7% of the sample. Sequenced material: naive CD8+ T cells from PBMCs. The label giving this sample's cell subset or site can be read as: CD45RA+CCR7+. The receptors stem from a young man in good health. Some clones in this sample may be carry-over from other donors' samples.

This chain uses TRBV10-2 with TRBJ2-7; TRBD2 aligns across 8 bases. CDR3 length: 20 residues. Germline V gene data show CDR1 as WSHSY and CDR2 as SAAADI. V gave up 2 bases and J gave up 6 bases; unmatched junction bases: 24. The CDR3, as DNA: TGCGCCAGCAGTGAGCCTACCGGGACGGTCCACTTGGGACTAGGTCGCGAGCAGTACTTC. Amino acids: CASSEPTGTVHLGLGREQYF.

The chain joins TRBV4-2 to TRBJ2-7; D unresolved. From germline, CDR1 is LGHNA and CDR2 YNFKEQ. The CDR3 sequence is 15 residues long. V lost 1 base, J lost 2 bases, and 12 bases lay in between. The CDR3 sequence is CASSQARPDPYEQYF. CDR3 DNA: TGTGCCAGCAGCCAAGCCCGGCCCGACCCCTACGAGCAGTACTTC.

The chain couples TRBV28 to TRBJ2-1; TRBD2 agrees at 12 bases. The germline CDR1 and CDR2 sequences are MDHEN and SYDVKM. This CDR3 spans 16 amino acids. The trim removed 3 bases at V and 9 bases at J, leaving 9 bases unmatched. CDR3 in amino acids: CASSFILTSGSLEQFF. As DNA, the CDR3 is TGTGCCAGCAGTTTCATCCTGACTAGCGGGAGTCTTGAGCAGTTCTTC.

The CDR3 loop reads CASHSATGGYTF. The CDR3 DNA sequence: TGTGCCAGCCACTCCGCGACGGGGGGCTACACCTTC. The rearrangement links TRBV9 to TRBJ1-2; D uncertain. This CDR3 spans 12 amino acids. Trimming removed 7 bases at V and 8 bases at J, with 15 bases between. In germline, CDR1 is SGDLS, CDR2 YYNGEE.

This chain uses TRBV4-2 with TRBJ2-1, with D uncertain. The V and J ends lost 4 bases and 5 bases respectively, with 6 bases between them. The CDR3 totals 12 residues. Germline CDR1 LGHNA, CDR2 YNFKEQ. CDR3 in DNA: TGTGCCAGCAGCCCCGGCCACAATGAGCAGTTCTTC. Translated, it gives CASSPGHNEQFF.

CDR3 amino acids: CASSEYYGTYEQYF. The CDR3 DNA follows: TGTGCCAGCAGTGAATATTACGGCACCTACGAGCAGTACTTC. The gene calls are TRBV6-1 and TRBJ2-7; D remains unclear. The germline V gene has CDR1 MNHNS and CDR2 SASEGT. V lost 2 bases and J 2 bases, leaving 10 bases between the germline ends. This CDR3 contains 14 residues.

The genes are TRBV30 and TRBJ2-2; 7 bases align to TRBD1. The CDR3 loop spans 15 amino acids. The J segment lost 5 bases and the V segment lost 0 bases, leaving 6 bases of the junction unmatched. Germline V gene data show CDR1 as GTSNPN and CDR2 as SVGIG (reference sequence). The CDR3 loop reads CAWSVLRGQTGELFF. The CDR3 DNA reads as TGTGCCTGGAGTGTACTTAGGGGGCAGACCGGGGAGCTGTTTTTT. Together with reference TRBV30 and TRBJ2-2, the CDR3 gives the full variable domain: SQTIHQWPATLVQPVGSPLSLECTVEGTSNPNLYWYRQAAGRGLQLLFYSVGIGQISSEVPQNLSASRPQDRQFILSSKKLLLSDSGFYLCAWSVLRGQTGELFFGEGSRLTVL.

This clone appeared a single time. The chain couples TRBV29-1 to TRBJ2-1; tentative D call: TRBD1 (6 bases). Between the trimmed V and J ends, which lost 2 bases and 3 bases, there was a span of 11 bases. Germline V gene data show CDR1 as SQVTM and CDR2 as ANQGSEA. CDR3 length: 14 residues. The CDR3 DNA follows: TGCAGCGTTGAAATCACAGGGATCTACAATGAGCAGTTCTTC. Its translation: CSVEITGIYNEQFF.

A word on this clone: The sample carries other DNA sequences with the same CDR3. This rearrangement joins TRBV19 to TRBJ2-7, with TRBD1 as a possible D gene (5 bases). Trimming pared 2 bases from V and 2 bases from J, leaving 7 bases between. There are 13 residues in the CDR3. Germline V gene lookup returns CDR1 LNHDA and CDR2 SQIVND (reference sequence). CDR3 residues: CASSIQGTYEQYF. The CDR3 bases are TGTGCCAGTAGTATACAGGGCACCTACGAGCAGTACTTC. Complete variable domain (other parts from reference TRBV19 and TRBJ2-7): DGGITQSPKYLFRKEGQNVTLSCEQNLNHDAMYWYRQDPGQGLRLIYYSQIVNDFQKGDIAEGYSVSREKKESFPLTVTSAQKNPTAFYLCASSIQGTYEQYFGPGTRLTVT.

V and J are TRBV19 and TRBJ2-1; D call uncertain. The CDR3 consists of 16 residues. V lost 7 bases, J lost 0 bases, and 16 bases lay in between. Germline V CDR1 and CDR2: LNHDA, SQIVND (reference sequence). The CDR3 sequence is CASTPTQIPSYNEQFF. CDR3 bases: TGTGCCAGTACCCCCACACAGATCCCCTCCTACAATGAGCAGTTCTTC.

This clone was seen only a few times. The chain combines TRBV6-5 with TRBJ1-1, with D maybe TRBD1 (5 bases). Trimming stripped 4 bases from V and 1 base from J, with 13 bases between. The length of the CDR3 is 15 residues. Germline assignment: CDR1 MNHEY and CDR2 SVGAGI. The CDR3 nucleotides are TGTGCCAGCAGTTTTACAGGAACCCCGAACACTGAAGCTTTCTTT. This encodes CASSFTGTPNTEAFF.

This clone has a handful of counts. The sample carries other DNA sequences with the same CDR3. The CDR3 DNA sequence: TGTGCCAGTAGTCTATACTCCTACAATGAGCAGTTCTTC. This codes for CASSLYSYNEQFF. The chain has TRBV19 and TRBJ2-1; no clear D gene. Trimming removed 5 bases from V and 0 bases from J, with 5 bases in between. The CDR3 contains 13 residues. Germline CDR1 and CDR2: LNHDA and SQIVND (reference sequence).

This chain links TRBV9 with TRBJ1-2; 9 nucleotides match TRBD1. Trimming at V came to 4 bases and at J to 7 bases, leaving 5 bases not matched to a gene. The CDR3 extends over 13 amino acids. Germline-derived CDR1 and CDR2 are SGDLS and YYNGEE. This chain's CDR3 is CASSLQGATGYTF. Here the CDR3 DNA reads TGTGCCAGCAGCCTACAGGGGGCGACTGGCTACACCTTC.

Remarks on this clone: This CDR3 is also generated by other DNA sequences in the sample. The chain is built from TRBV7-2 and TRBJ1-4; D unresolved. The V gene's germline CDR1 is SGHTA and CDR2 FQGNSA. Trimming removed 5 bases at V and 0 bases at J, with 10 bases between. This CDR3 is built from 15 residues. In nucleotides, the CDR3 is TGTGCCAGCAGCCTAGGAGTGGCAACTAATGAAAAACTGTTTTTT. This translates into CASSLGVATNEKLFF.